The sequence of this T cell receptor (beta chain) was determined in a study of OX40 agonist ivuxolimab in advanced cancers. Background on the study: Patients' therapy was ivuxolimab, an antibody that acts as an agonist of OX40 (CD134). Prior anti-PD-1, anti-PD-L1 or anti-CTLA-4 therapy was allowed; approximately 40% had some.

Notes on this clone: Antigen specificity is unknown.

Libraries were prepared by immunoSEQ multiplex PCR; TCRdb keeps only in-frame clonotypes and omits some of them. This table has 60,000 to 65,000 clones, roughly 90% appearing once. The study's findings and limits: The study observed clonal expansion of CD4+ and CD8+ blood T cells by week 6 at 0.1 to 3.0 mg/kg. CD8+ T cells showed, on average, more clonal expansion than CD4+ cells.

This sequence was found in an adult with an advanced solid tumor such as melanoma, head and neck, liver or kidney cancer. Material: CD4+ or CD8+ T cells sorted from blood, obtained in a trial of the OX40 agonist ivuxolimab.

The CDR3 sequence is CAWSYWGGRTDTQYF. CDR3 in DNA: TGTGCCTGGAGCTATTGGGGGGGTCGGACAGATACGCAGTATTTT. This chain links TRBV30 with TRBJ2-3; TRBD2 matches 7 bases. J lost 3 bases, V lost 3 bases, and 9 bases had no gene match. Germline CDR1 reads GTSNPN; CDR2 reads SVGIG (reference sequence). This CDR3 comprises 15 residues.